This TCR beta chain is drawn from a study of T-cell memory formation after mild COVID-19. Libraries for TCRalpha and TCRbeta carried sample barcodes and unique molecular identifiers via 5'RACE. A single record per CDR3 protein comes from TCRdb applying MiXCR to the 5' RACE reads. This sample has some 150,000 distinct CDR3 sequences, with 6% found just once. Germline CDR1 reads GTSNPN; CDR2 reads SVGIG (reference sequence). The CDR3 sequence is 15 residues long. V lost 6 bases to trimming and J lost 6 bases; unmatched junction nucleotides: 14. The chain carries TRBV30 and TRBJ2-1; 7 bases are a match to TRBD1. The sequence derives from an adult woman who had mild COVID-19 (a few samples of this study predate the infection). Cell type and time point are not known. Sequencing was carried out using PBMCs or a T cell subset sorted from them (not recorded which). The CDR3 DNA sequence: TGTGCCTGCGACCTCGGGACAGCTCTGCCCAATGAGCAGTTCTTC. Translated: CACDLGTALPNEQFF. The full variable domain, completed using reference TRBV30 and TRBJ2-1, is SQTIHQWPATLVQPVGSPLSLECTVEGTSNPNLYWYRQAAGRGLQLLFYSVGIGQISSEVPQNLSASRPQDRQFILSSKKLLLSDSGFYLCACDLGTALPNEQFFGPGTRLTVL.